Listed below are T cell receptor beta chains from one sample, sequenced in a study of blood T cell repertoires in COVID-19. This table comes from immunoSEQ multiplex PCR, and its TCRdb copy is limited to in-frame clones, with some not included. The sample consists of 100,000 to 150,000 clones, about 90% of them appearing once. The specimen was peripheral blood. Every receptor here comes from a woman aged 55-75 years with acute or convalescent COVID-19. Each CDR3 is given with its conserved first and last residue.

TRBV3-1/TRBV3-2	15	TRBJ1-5	CASSLGPGGNQPQHF
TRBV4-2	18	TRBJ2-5	CASSQDQGGDRGRETQYF
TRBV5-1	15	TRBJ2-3	CASSKTRIGTDTQYF
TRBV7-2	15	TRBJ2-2	CASSPVDSNTGELFF
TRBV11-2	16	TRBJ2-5	CASSVGGGRSRETQYF
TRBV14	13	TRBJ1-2	CASSSTGGYGYTF
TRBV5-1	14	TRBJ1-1	CASSSQGAVTEAFF
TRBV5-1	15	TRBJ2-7	CASSFWGGSGAEQYF
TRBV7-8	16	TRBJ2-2	CASSLGLAENTGELFF
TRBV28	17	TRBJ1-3	CASSLAPTGRAGNTIYF
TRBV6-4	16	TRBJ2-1	CASRSLAGGLYNEQFF
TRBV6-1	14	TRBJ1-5	CASSESTVPQPQHF
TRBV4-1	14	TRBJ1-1	CASSQEAPGFSAFF
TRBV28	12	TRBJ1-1	CASKLLYTEAFF
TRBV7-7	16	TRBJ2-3	CASSSGRTSGRDTQYF
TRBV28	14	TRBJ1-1	CASSPTGYLSEAFF
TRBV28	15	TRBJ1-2	CASNPPGLQTYGYTF
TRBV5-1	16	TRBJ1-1	CASSLVQGIEGTEAFF
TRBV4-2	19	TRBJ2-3	CASSQDWSSGRALTDTQYF
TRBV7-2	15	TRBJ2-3	CASSLWAGGEDTQYF
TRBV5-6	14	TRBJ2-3	CASSSGQVTDTQYF
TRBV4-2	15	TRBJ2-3	CASSQSGRDTDTQYF
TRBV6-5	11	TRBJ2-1	CASSMGQVQFF
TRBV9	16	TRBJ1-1	CASSGAHSRTNTEAFF
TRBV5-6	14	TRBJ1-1	CASSLAYSNTEAFF